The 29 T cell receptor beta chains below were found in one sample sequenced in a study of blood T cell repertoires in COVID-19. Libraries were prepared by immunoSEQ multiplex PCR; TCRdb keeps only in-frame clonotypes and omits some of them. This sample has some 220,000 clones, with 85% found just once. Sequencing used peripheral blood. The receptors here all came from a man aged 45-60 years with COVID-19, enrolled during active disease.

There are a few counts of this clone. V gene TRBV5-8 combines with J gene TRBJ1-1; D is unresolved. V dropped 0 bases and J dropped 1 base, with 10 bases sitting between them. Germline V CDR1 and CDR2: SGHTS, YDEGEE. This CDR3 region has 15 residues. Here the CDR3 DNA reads TGTGCCAGCAGCTTGGCCGTACGGAGGAACACTGAAGCTTTCTTT. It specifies CASSLAVRRNTEAFF.

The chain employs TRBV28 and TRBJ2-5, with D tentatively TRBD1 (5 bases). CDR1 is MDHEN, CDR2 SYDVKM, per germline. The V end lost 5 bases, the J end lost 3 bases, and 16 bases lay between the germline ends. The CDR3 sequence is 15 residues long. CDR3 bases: TGTGCCAGCAGTCTCTCAGGGTTGATGGAAGAGACCCAGTACTTC. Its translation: CASSLSGLMEETQYF.

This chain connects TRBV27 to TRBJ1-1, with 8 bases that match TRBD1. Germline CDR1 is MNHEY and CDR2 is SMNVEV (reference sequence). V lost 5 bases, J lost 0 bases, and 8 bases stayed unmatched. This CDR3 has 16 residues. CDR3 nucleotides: TGTGCCAGCAGTCCCCAGACAGGGGCCTTGAACACTGAAGCTTTCTTT. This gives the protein CASSPQTGALNTEAFF.

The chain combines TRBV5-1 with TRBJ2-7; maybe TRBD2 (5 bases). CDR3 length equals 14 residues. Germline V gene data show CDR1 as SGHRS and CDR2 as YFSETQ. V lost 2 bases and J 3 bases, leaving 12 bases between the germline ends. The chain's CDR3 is CASSLVGGNYEQYF. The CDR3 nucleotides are TGCGCCAGCAGCTTAGTAGGAGGAAACTACGAGCAGTACTTC. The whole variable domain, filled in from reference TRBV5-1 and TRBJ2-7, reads KAGVTQTPRYLIKTRGQQVTLSCSPISGHRSVSWYQQTPGQGLQFLFEYFSETQRNKGNFPGRFSGRQFSNSRSEMNVSTLELGDSALYLCASSLVGGNYEQYFGPGTRLTVT.

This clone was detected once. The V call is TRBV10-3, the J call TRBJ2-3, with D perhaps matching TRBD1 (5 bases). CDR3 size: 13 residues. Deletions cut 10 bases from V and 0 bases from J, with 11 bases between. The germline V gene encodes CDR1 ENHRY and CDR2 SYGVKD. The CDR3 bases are TGTGCCACCGGACAACCCAGCACAGATACGCAGTATTTT. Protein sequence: CATGQPSTDTQYF.

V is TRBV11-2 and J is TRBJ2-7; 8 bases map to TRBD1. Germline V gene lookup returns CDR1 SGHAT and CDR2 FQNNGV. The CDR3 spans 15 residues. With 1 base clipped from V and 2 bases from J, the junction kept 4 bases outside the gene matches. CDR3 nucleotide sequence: TGTGCCAGCAGCTTAGGCAGGGGGCCGGCCTACGAGCAGTACTTC. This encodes CASSLGRGPAYEQYF.

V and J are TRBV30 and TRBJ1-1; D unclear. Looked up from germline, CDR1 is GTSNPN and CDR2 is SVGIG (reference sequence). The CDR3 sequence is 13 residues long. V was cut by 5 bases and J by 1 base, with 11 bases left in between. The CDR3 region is CAWGRGWNTEAFF. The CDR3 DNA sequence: TGTGCCTGGGGGCGGGGATGGAACACTGAAGCTTTCTTT.

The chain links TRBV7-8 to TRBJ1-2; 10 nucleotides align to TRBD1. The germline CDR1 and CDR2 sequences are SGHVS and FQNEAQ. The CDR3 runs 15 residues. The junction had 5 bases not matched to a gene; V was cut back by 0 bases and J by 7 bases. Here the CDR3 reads CASSLAEWTGGGYTF. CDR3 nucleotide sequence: TGTGCCAGCAGCTTAGCGGAGTGGACAGGGGGTGGCTACACCTTC. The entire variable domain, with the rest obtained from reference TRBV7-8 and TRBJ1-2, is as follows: GAGVSQSPRYKVAKRGQDVALRCDPISGHVSLFWYQQALGQGPEFLTYFQNEAQLDKSGLPSDRFFAERPEGSVSTLKIQRTQQEDSAVYLCASSLAEWTGGGYTFGSGTRLTVV.

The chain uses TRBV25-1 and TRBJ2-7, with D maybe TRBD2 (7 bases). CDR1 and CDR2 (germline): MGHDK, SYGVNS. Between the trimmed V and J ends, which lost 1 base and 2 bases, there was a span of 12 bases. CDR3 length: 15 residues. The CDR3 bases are TGTGCCAGCAGTGAATCCGGGGGGCCTACCTACGAGCAGTACTTC. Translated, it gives CASSESGGPTYEQYF.

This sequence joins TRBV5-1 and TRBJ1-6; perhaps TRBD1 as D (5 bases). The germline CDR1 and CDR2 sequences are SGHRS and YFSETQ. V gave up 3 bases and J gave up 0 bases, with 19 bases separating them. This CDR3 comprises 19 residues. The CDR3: CASSYQNGARSSYNSPLHF. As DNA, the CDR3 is TGCGCCAGCAGCTATCAGAATGGGGCTAGGAGCTCCTATAATTCACCCCTCCACTTT.

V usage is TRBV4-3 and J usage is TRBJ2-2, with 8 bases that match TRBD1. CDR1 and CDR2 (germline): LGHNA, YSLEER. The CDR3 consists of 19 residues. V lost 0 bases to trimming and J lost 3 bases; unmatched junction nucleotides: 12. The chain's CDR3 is CASSQEGGGQGADTGELFF. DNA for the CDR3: TGCGCCAGCAGCCAAGAGGGGGGCGGGCAGGGGGCCGACACCGGGGAGCTGTTTTTT.

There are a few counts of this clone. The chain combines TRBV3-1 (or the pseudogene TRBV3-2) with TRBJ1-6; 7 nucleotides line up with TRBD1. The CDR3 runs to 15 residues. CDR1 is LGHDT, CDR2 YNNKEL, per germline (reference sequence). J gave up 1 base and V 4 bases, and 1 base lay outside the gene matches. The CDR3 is CASSPGQSYNSPLHF. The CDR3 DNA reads TGTGCCAGCAGCCCGGGACAGTCCTATAATTCACCCCTCCACTTT.

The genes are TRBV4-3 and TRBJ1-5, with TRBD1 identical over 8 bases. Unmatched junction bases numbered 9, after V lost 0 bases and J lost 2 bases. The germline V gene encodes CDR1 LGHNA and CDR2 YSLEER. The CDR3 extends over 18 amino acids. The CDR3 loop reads CASSQDRQGIGGNQPQHF. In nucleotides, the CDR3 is TGCGCCAGCAGCCAAGATCGACAGGGGATAGGAGGCAATCAGCCCCAGCATTTT.

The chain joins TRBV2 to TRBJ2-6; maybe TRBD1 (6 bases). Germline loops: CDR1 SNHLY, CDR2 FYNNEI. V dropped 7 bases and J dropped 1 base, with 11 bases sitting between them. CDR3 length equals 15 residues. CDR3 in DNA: TGTGCCAGCAACTACGACAGGTCTGGGGCCAACGTCCTGACTTTC. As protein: CASNYDRSGANVLTF.

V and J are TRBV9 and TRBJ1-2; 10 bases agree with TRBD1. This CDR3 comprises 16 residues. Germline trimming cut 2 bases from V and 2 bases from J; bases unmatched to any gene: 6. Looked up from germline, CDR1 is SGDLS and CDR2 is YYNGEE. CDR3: CASSVGGQGPNYGYTF. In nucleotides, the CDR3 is TGTGCCAGCAGCGTCGGGGGACAGGGGCCCAACTATGGCTACACCTTC.

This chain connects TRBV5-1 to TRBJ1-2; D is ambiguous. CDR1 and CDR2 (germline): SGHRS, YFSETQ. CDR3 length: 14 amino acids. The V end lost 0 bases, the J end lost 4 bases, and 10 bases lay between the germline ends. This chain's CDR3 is CASSLGGSFYGYTF. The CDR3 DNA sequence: TGCGCCAGCAGCTTGGGAGGCAGTTTCTATGGCTACACCTTC.

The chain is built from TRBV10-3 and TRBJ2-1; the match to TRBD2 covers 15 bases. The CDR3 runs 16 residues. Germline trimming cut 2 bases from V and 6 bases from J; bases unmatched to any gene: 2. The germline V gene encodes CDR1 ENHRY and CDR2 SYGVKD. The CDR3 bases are TGTGCCATCAGTGAGCCGGGACTAGCGGGGGGCAATGAGCAGTTCTTC. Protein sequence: CAISEPGLAGGNEQFF.

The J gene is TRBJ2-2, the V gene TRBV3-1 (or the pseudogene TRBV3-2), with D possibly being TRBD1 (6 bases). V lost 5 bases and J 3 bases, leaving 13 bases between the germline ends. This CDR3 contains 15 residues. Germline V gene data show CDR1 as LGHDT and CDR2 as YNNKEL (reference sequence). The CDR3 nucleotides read TGTGCCAGCAGCGGTCAGGGGTATGACACCGGGGAGCTGTTTTTT. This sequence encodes CASSGQGYDTGELFF.

Here the CDR3 reads CASSRTGGNSPLHF. The CDR3 coding sequence is TGTGCCAGCAGCCGGACAGGGGGGAATTCACCCCTCCACTTT. The chain combines TRBV3-1 (or the pseudogene TRBV3-2) with TRBJ1-6; 10 bases line up with TRBD1. The CDR3 extends over 14 amino acids. V lost 4 bases, J lost 7 bases, and 1 base stayed unmatched. Germline V gene data show CDR1 as LGHDT and CDR2 as YNNKEL (reference sequence).

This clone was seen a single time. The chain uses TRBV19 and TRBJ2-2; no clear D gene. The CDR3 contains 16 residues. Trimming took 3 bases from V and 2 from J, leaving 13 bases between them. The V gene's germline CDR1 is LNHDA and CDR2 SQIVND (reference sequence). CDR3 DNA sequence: TGTGCCAGTAGTATCTCTACTCGGAGAAACACCGGGGAGCTGTTTTTT. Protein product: CASSISTRRNTGELFF.

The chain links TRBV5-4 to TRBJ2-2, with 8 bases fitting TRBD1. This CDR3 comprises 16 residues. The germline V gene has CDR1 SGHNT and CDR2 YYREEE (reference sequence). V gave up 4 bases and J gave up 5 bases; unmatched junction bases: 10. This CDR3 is CASSSGRTGTTGELFF. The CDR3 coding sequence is TGTGCCAGCAGCAGCGGACGGACAGGGACGACCGGGGAGCTGTTTTTT.

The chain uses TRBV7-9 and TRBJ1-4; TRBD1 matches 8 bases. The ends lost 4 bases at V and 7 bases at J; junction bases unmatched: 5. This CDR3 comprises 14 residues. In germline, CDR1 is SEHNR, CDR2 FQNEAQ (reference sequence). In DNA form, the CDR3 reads TGTGCCAGCAGCTCCTCAGGGGGCGGTGAAAAACTGTTTTTT. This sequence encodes CASSSSGGGEKLFF.

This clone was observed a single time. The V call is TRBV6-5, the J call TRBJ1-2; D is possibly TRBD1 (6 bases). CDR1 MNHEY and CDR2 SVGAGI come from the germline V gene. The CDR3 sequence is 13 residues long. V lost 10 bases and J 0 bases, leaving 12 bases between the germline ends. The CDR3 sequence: CATRTVTNYGYTF. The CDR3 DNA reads TGTGCCACCAGGACAGTTACTAACTATGGCTACACCTTC.

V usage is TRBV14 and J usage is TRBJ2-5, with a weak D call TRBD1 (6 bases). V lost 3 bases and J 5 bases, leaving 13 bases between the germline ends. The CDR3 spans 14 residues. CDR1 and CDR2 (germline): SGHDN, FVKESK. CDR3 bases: TGTGCCAGCAGCCATCGGGACAAGAGGGAGACCCAGTACTTC. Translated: CASSHRDKRETQYF. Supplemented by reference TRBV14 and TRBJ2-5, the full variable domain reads EAGVTQFPSHSVIEKGQTVTLRCDPISGHDNLYWYRRVMGKEIKFLLHFVKESKQDESGMPNNRFLAERTGGTYSTLKVQPAELEDSGVYFCASSHRDKRETQYFGPGTRLLVL.

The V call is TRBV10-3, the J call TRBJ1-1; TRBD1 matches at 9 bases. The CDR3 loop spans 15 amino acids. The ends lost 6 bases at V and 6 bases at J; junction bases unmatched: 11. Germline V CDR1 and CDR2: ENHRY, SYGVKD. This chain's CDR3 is CAISDTGQGLAEAFF. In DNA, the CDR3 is TGTGCCATCAGCGACACCGGACAGGGGCTGGCTGAAGCTTTCTTT.

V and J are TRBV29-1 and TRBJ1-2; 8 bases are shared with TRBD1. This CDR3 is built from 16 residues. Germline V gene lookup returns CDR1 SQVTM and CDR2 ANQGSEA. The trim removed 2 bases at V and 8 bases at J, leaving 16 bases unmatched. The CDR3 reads CSVEWGTGGRKRGYTF. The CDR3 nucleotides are TGCAGCGTTGAATGGGGGACAGGTGGAAGAAAGAGGGGCTACACCTTC.

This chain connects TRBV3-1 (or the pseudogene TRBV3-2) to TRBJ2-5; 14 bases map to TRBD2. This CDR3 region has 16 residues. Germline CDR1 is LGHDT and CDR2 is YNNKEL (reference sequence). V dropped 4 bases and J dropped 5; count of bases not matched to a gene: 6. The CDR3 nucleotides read TGTGCCAGCAGCCGGACTAGCGGGGGGCCCAGGGAGACCCAGTACTTC. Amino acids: CASSRTSGGPRETQYF.

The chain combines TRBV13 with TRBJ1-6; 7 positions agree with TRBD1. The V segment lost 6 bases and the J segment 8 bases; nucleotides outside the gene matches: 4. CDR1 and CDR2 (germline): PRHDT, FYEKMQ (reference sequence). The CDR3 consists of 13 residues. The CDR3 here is CASRGQVDSPLHF. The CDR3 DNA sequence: TGTGCCAGCAGAGGACAGGTGGATTCACCCCTCCACTTT. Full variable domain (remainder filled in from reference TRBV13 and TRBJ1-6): AAGVIQSPRHLIKEKRETATLKCYPIPRHDTVYWYQQGPGQDPQFLISFYEKMQSDKGSIPDRFSAQQFSDYHSELNMSSLELGDSALYFCASRGQVDSPLHFGNGTRLTVT.

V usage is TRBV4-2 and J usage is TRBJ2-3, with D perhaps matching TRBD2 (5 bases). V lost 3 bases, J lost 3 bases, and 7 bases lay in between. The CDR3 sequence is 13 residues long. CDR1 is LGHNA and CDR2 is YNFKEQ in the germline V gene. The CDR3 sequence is CASSQPGTDTQYF. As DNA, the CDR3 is TGTGCCAGCAGCCAGCCGGGGACAGATACGCAGTATTTT.